The 16 T cell receptor beta chains below all came from one sample that was sequenced in a study of shared clonotypes between healthy human individuals. The repertoire was sequenced with immunoSEQ multiplex PCR; TCRdb's copy has only in-frame clones and lacks some. The sample carries some 1,100,000 clones, around 78% recorded once. The specimen sequenced was memory CD4+ T cells from PBMCs. As to subset: CD45RA-negative fraction. The receptor source for this set is a man aged 18 to 30 in good health. Some clones in this sample may be carry-over from other donors' samples.

The chain combines TRBV10-1 with TRBJ2-7; 8 bases match TRBD2. CDR1 is WNHNN, CDR2 SYGVQD, per germline (reference sequence). V lost 1 base to trimming and J lost 4 bases; unmatched junction nucleotides: 9. The CDR3 contains 16 residues. The CDR3 nucleotides read TGCGCCAGCAGTGAGTGTCGGCGGGAGGCCGAATACGAGCAGTACTTC. Translation: CASSECRREAEYEQYF.

The chain links TRBV7-9 to TRBJ2-1; weak D call: TRBD2 (5 bases). The CDR3 has 16 residues. The ends were cut back, 5 bases at V and 3 bases at J, with 17 bases in the middle. Germline CDR1 SEHNR, CDR2 FQNEAQ (reference sequence). CDR3 in amino acids: CASSPPGGGLYNEQFF. CDR3 bases: TGTGCCAGCAGCCCCCCCGGTGGAGGCCTCTACAATGAGCAGTTCTTC.

Here the CDR3 reads CSVVGGVSYEQYF. The DNA for the CDR3 is TGCAGCGTTGTAGGGGGAGTCTCCTACGAGCAGTACTTC. V usage is TRBV29-1 and J usage is TRBJ2-7; D is possibly TRBD1 (6 bases). V was shortened by 4 bases and J by 0 bases, with 10 bases between the two germline ends. CDR3 size: 13 residues. Germline CDR1 is SQVTM and CDR2 is ANQGSEA.

The chain combines TRBV5-6 with TRBJ2-2; 9 bases map to TRBD2. Germline CDR1 is SGHDT and CDR2 is YYEEEE. The V gene end was trimmed by 5 bases and the J gene end by 4 bases; junction bases not matched to a gene: 6. The CDR3 has 15 residues. In DNA, the CDR3 is TGTGCCAGCAGGGGGCTAGCGGGGATCACCGGGGAGCTGTTTTTT. It translates to CASRGLAGITGELFF.

The chain joins TRBV5-4 to TRBJ1-1; 7 nucleotides align to TRBD1. CDR1 and CDR2 from the germline V gene are SGHNT and YYREEE (reference sequence). The CDR3 loop spans 15 amino acids. V lost 3 bases to trimming and J lost 5 bases; unmatched junction nucleotides: 10. CDR3 residues: CASSSKGQAVTEAFF. CDR3 DNA: TGTGCCAGCAGCTCCAAAGGACAGGCGGTAACTGAAGCTTTCTTT.

The chain uses TRBV7-8 and TRBJ1-2; D remains ambiguous. Germline assignment: CDR1 SGHVS and CDR2 FQNEAQ. This CDR3 has 14 residues. With 1 base removed from V and 7 bases from J, the gap between germline ends came to 13 bases. Here the CDR3 reads CASSLGGERAGYTF. In DNA, the CDR3 is TGTGCCAGCAGCTTAGGCGGTGAAAGGGCTGGCTACACCTTC.

The table lists this clone with a count of one. This chain uses TRBV29-1 with TRBJ2-7; 10 nucleotides line up with TRBD2. Germline V lookup: CDR1 SQVTM, CDR2 ANQGSEA. The CDR3 consists of 12 residues. The junction had 3 bases not matched to a gene; V was cut back by 4 bases and J by 6 bases. DNA for the CDR3: TGCAGCGTTGGCCTAGCGGGAGTCGAGCAGTACTTC. Translated: CSVGLAGVEQYF.

The V gene is TRBV11-2, the J gene TRBJ2-7; D unresolved. The CDR3 has 14 residues. Trimming cost V 0 bases and J 7 bases, with 13 bases left between them. Germline CDR1 reads SGHAT; CDR2 reads FQNNGV. The CDR3 bases are TGTGCCAGCAGCTTAGACGGCACCGTCGGGGAGCAGTACTTC. It is translated as CASSLDGTVGEQYF. Drawing the rest from reference TRBV11-2 and TRBJ2-7, the complete variable domain is EAGVAQSPRYKIIEKRQSVAFWCNPISGHATLYWYQQILGQGPKLLIQFQNNGVVDDSQLPKDRFSAERLKGVDSTLKIQPAKLEDSAVYLCASSLDGTVGEQYFGPGTRLTVT.

This clone was counted a single time. CDR3 residues: CASAGTWATSTDTQYF. As DNA, the CDR3 is TGTGCCAGCGCTGGGACTTGGGCCACTAGCACAGATACGCAGTATTTT. The chain uses TRBV7-9 and TRBJ2-3, with D perhaps TRBD2 (6 bases). The CDR3 consists of 16 residues. Germline CDR1 SEHNR, CDR2 FQNEAQ (reference sequence). The germline V and J ends were trimmed by 8 bases and 0 bases, with 18 bases remaining between them. The full variable domain, rest sourced from reference TRBV7-9 and TRBJ2-3, is DTGVSQNPRHKITKRGQNVTFRCDPISEHNRLYWYRQTLGQGPEFLTYFQNEAQLEKSRLLSDRFSAERPKGSFSTLEIQRTEQGDSAMYLCASAGTWATSTDTQYFGPGTRLTVL.

V is TRBV28 and J is TRBJ1-5; D gene unclear. CDR3 size: 15 residues. The germline V gene has CDR1 MDHEN and CDR2 SYDVKM. The germline V and J ends were trimmed by 5 bases and 3 bases, with 14 bases remaining between them. The CDR3, as DNA: TGTGCCAGCAGTCCCTTGGGCAGGCTCAATCAGCCCCAGCATTTT. Translation gives CASSPLGRLNQPQHF. The full variable domain, completed using reference TRBV28 and TRBJ1-5, is DVKVTQSSRYLVKRTGEKVFLECVQDMDHENMFWYRQDPGLGLRLIYFSYDVKMKEKGDIPEGYSVSREKKERFSLILESASTNQTSMYLCASSPLGRLNQPQHFGDGTRLSIL.

This clone was seen only once. The chain has TRBV19 and TRBJ1-4; D possibly corresponds to TRBD1 (6 bases). Germline-derived CDR1 and CDR2 are LNHDA and SQIVND (reference sequence). The V end was cut by 5 bases, the J end by 6 bases, with 16 bases between. The CDR3 has 15 residues. This CDR3 reads CASSARTVGDEKLFF. Here the CDR3 DNA reads TGTGCCAGTAGTGCAAGGACAGTTGGAGATGAAAAACTGTTTTTT. The full variable domain, completed using reference TRBV19 and TRBJ1-4, is DGGITQSPKYLFRKEGQNVTLSCEQNLNHDAMYWYRQDPGQGLRLIYYSQIVNDFQKGDIAEGYSVSREKKESFPLTVTSAQKNPTAFYLCASSARTVGDEKLFFGSGTQLSVL.

This clone has only one observation. The gene calls are TRBV7-3 and TRBJ2-3; D gene uncertain. The V gene's germline CDR1 is SGHTA and CDR2 FQGTGA. Between the trimmed V and J ends, which lost 4 bases and 5 bases, there was a span of 10 bases. There are 13 residues in the CDR3. The CDR3 protein is CASSYGPGDTQYF. CDR3 DNA: TGTGCCAGCAGCTACGGACCGGGAGATACGCAGTATTTT.

The chain couples TRBV7-3 to TRBJ1-2; a weak D match, TRBD1 (5 bases). With 4 bases removed from V and 7 bases from J, the gap between germline ends came to 19 bases. This CDR3 has 15 amino acids. Looked up from germline, CDR1 is SGHTA and CDR2 is FQGTGA. CDR3 nucleotides: TGTGCCAGCAGCTCACCCGACAGAGTTGTGGTTGGCTACACCTTC. As protein: CASSSPDRVVVGYTF.

The J gene is TRBJ1-5, the V gene TRBV4-1; D is uncertain. The CDR3 extends over 18 amino acids. In germline, CDR1 is MGHRA, CDR2 YSYEKL. V shed 3 bases and J shed 3 bases, with 21 bases lying between them. CDR3 amino acids: CASSQSHAKDGVNQPQHF. The CDR3 DNA reads TGCGCCAGCAGCCAGAGCCACGCAAAAGACGGAGTCAATCAGCCCCAGCATTTT.

J is TRBJ2-7 and V is TRBV2; TRBD1 is a possible D gene (5 bases). Germline CDR1 SNHLY, CDR2 FYNNEI. Trimming took 4 bases from V and 3 from J, leaving 7 bases between them. The CDR3 has 12 residues. The chain's CDR3 is CASSGQNYEQYF. CDR3 in DNA: TGTGCCAGCAGTGGACAGAACTACGAGCAGTACTTC.

The chain uses TRBV2 and TRBJ2-7; D gene uncertain. The CDR3 is made up of 14 amino acids. Germline V gives CDR1 SNHLY, CDR2 FYNNEI. V was clipped by 5 bases and J by 4 bases, with 15 bases between them. CDR3 nucleotides: TGTGCCAGCAGTTACAGTACCATCCGTTACGAGCAGTACTTC. Protein sequence: CASSYSTIRYEQYF.